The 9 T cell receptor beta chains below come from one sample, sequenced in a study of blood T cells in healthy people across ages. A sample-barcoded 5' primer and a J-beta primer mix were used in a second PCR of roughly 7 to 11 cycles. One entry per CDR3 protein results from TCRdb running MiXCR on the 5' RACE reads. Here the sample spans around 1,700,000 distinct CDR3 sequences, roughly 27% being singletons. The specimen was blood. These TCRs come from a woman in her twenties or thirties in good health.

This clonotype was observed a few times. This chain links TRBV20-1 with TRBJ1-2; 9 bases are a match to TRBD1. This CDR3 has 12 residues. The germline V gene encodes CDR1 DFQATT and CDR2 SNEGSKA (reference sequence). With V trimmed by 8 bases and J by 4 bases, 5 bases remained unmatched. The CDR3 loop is CSSGDRVYGYTF. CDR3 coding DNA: TGCAGTTCTGGGGACAGGGTCTATGGCTACACCTTC.

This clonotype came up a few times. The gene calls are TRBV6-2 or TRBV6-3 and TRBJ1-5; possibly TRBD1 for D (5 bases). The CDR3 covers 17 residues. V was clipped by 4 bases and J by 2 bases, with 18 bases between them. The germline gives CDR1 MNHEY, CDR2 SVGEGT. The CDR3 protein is CASSFPSGSGGNQPQHF. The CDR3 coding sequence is TGTGCCAGCAGTTTTCCCTCAGGGTCGGGGGGCAATCAGCCCCAGCATTTT.

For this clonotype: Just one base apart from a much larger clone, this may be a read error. This CDR3 reads CACSQDRERGADTQYF. In DNA, the CDR3 is TGTGCCTGCAGCCAGGACCGGGAAAGGGGGGCAGATACGCAGTATTTT. V is TRBV7-2 and J is TRBJ2-3; D might be TRBD1 or TRBD2, each matching 6 bases. The CDR3 is 16 residues long. Per germline, CDR1 SGHTA and CDR2 FQGNSA.

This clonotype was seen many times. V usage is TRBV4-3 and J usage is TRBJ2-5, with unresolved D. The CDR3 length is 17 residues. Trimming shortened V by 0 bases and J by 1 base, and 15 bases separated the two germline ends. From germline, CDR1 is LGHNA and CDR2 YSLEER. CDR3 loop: CASSQEGSRHLQETQYF. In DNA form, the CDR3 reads TGCGCCAGCAGCCAAGAAGGTAGCAGGCACCTCCAAGAGACCCAGTACTTC.

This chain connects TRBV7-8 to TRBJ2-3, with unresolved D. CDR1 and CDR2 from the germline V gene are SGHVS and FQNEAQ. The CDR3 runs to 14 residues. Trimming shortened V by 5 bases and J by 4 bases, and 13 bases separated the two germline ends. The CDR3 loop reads CASSRLLGSDTQYF. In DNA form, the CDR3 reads TGTGCCAGCAGCCGCCTGCTGGGGTCAGATACGCAGTATTTT. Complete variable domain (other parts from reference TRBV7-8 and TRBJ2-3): GAGVSQSPRYKVAKRGQDVALRCDPISGHVSLFWYQQALGQGPEFLTYFQNEAQLDKSGLPSDRFFAERPEGSVSTLKIQRTQQEDSAVYLCASSRLLGSDTQYFGPGTRLTVL.

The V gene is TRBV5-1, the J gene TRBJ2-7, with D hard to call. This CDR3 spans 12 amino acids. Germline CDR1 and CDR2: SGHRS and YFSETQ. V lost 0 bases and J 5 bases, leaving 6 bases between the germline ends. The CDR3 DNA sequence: TGCGCCAGCAGCTTGGAGGACCACGAGCAGTACTTC. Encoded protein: CASSLEDHEQYF. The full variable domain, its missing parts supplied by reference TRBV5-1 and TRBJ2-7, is KAGVTQTPRYLIKTRGQQVTLSCSPISGHRSVSWYQQTPGQGLQFLFEYFSETQRNKGNFPGRFSGRQFSNSRSEMNVSTLELGDSALYLCASSLEDHEQYFGPGTRLTVT.

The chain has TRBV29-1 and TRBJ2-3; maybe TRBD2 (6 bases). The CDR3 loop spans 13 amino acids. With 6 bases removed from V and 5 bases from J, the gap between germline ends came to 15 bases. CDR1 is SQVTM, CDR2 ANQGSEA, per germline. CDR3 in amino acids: CSVVLAKGDTQYF. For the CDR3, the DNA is TGCAGCGTCGTACTAGCTAAGGGAGATACGCAGTATTTT.

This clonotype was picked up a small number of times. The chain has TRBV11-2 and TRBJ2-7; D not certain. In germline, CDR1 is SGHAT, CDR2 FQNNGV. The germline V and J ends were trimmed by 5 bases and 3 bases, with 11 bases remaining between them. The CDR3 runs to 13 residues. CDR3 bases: TGTGCCAGCAGCCCTCACCCGGGCTACGAGCAGTACTTC. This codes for CASSPHPGYEQYF.

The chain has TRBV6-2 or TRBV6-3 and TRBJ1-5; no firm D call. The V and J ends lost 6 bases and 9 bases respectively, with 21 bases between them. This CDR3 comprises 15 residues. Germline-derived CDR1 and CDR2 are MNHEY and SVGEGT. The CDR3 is CASRSPMDGVGPQHF. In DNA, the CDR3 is TGTGCCAGCAGATCACCCATGGACGGAGTAGGGCCCCAGCATTTT.